This T cell receptor (beta chain) was sequenced for a study of blood T cell repertoires in COVID-19. Study summary: The United States, Italy and Spain were the sources of the acute and convalescent COVID-19 samples. T cells, B-cell-depleted T cells, or PBMCs supplied cDNA or gDNA.

Trimming cost V 2 bases and J 8 bases; bases outside gene matches: 3. This CDR3 is 14 amino acids long. Germline CDR1 is KGHDR and CDR2 is SFDVKD. Using immunoSEQ multiplex PCR, the repertoire was profiled, and TCRdb retains in-frame clones only, with some absent. This table holds approximately 270,000 clones, more than 75% found once. The source of this sequence is a middle-aged man with active or convalescent COVID-19. Sequencing was done on a sample of peripheral blood. The gene calls are TRBV24-1 and TRBJ2-1, with 9 bases that match TRBD1. CDR3 residues: CATSDWDRDDEQFF. CDR3 bases: TGTGCCACCAGTGATTGGGACAGGGACGATGAGCAGTTCTTC.